This entry lists 6 T cell receptor beta chains sequenced from one sample in a study of CXCR3-negative and CXCR3-positive naive CD8 T cells (dated by TCRdb to between 2018 and 2021). Sequencing took place on a NextSeq 550. The Human TCR Profiling Kit (MiLaboratory) was used to make UMI-labeled 5' RACE TRB cDNA libraries. Reprocessed by TCRdb, the reads give a single entry per CDR3 protein sequence, without DNA. This sample's clone table shows about 48,000 distinct CDR3 sequences. The ten largest clones add up to around 16% of the sample. What was sequenced was memory CD8+ T cells from blood. This specimen's cell subset or site label, per the study, means: conventional CD8+ memory T cells (TMEM), sorted as controls. Receptors were obtained from a human donor in good health. Some clones in this sample may be carry-over from other donors' samples.

V and J are TRBV20-1 and TRBJ1-1; TCRdb indicates TRBD1, and absent DNA this call remains unverified. This CDR3 is built from 16 residues. CDR1 and CDR2 (germline): DFQATT, SNEGSKA (reference sequence). The CDR3 sequence is CSARPYVTGFGTEAFF.

The CDR3 region is CASRPTQGASYNEQFF. The chain recombines TRBV6-4 with TRBJ2-1; the D call from TCRdb, TRBD1, cannot be confirmed without DNA. The CDR3 totals 16 residues. Germline CDR1 MRHNA, CDR2 SNTAGT.

This chain uses TRBV6-5 with TRBJ2-5; TCRdb indicates TRBD2, and absent DNA this call remains unverified. The germline V gene has CDR1 MNHEY and CDR2 SVGAGI. CDR3 length: 16 residues. The CDR3 sequence is CASSPNSGGASETQYF.

V and J are TRBV6-6 and TRBJ1-1; the D call of TRBD1 rests on TCRdb alone, since no DNA is present to check it. CDR3 length: 13 residues. Germline lookup yields CDR1 MNHNY and CDR2 SVGAGI (reference sequence). CDR3 protein: CASSLVGGSEAFF.

The V call is TRBV27, the J call TRBJ2-1; the D call from TCRdb, TRBD2, cannot be confirmed without DNA. The CDR3 covers 16 residues. Germline lookup yields CDR1 MNHEY and CDR2 SMNVEV (reference sequence). The CDR3 loop reads CASSPNGLDQYNEQFF.

The chain combines TRBV28 with TRBJ2-2; TCRdb's assignment of TRBD1 cannot be checked, as there is no DNA. Germline CDR1 is MDHEN and CDR2 is SYDVKM. The CDR3 covers 15 residues. The CDR3 here is CASSKRTGYTGELFF.